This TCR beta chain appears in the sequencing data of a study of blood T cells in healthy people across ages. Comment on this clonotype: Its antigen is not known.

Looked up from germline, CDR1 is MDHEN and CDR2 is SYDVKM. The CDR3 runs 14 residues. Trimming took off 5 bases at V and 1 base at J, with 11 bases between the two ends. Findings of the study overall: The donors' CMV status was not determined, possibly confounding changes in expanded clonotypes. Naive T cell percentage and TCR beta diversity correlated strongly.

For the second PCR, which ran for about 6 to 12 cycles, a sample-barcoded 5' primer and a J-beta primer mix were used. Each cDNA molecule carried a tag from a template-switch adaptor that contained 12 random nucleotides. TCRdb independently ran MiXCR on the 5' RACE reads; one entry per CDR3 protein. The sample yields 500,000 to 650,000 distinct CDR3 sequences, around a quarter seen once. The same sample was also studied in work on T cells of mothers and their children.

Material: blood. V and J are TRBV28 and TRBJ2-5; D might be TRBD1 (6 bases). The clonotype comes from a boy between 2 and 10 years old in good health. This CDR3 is CASSIGQFQETQYF. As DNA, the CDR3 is TGTGCCAGCAGTATTGGACAGTTCCAAGAGACCCAGTACTTC.